This TCR beta chain was identified during a study of T cells in women clearing cervical HPV infection. With respect to this clone: The read ends 3 residues early relative to the CDR3; the germline J gene fills the gap.

The assay was immunoSEQ multiplex PCR, and TCRdb's table has in-frame clones only and misses some. Here the sample table reports fewer than 30,000 clones. Deletions cut 1 base from V and 3 bases from J, with 10 bases between. Per germline, CDR1 SGHVS and CDR2 FNYEAQ. The CDR3 is 14 amino acids. The source is a woman aged 18-70 years with a cervical HPV16 infection that either progressed to CIN3+ or cleared (not recorded which). J is TRBJ2-7 and V is TRBV7-6; D may be TRBD2 (6 bases). Sequencing used blood buffy coat. The CDR3 bases that were read are TGTGCCAGCAGCTTAGATGCGGGGTTCTACGAG. Translating it yields CASSLDAGFYE. The entire CDR3 is CASSLDAGFYEQYF.